These 10 T cell receptor beta chains came from one sample sequenced in a study of T cell responses to AZD1222 COVID-19 vaccine. Generated by immunoSEQ multiplex PCR, the TCRdb table keeps only in-frame clones and is missing some. The data hold roughly 150,000 clones, with 93% observed a single time. The sample in question was peripheral blood, obtained on day 0 of AZD1222 vaccination. These receptors originate from an adult in good health.

This clone was counted a single time. The rearrangement joins TRBV6-2 or TRBV6-3 to TRBJ2-3; no firm D call. The CDR3 contains 15 residues. V lost 2 bases to trimming and J lost 4 bases, with 13 bases between them. Germline V gene sequence: CDR1 MNHEY, CDR2 SVGEGT. This CDR3 reads CASSYDPAAPDTQYF. The CDR3 DNA follows: TGTGCCAGCAGTTACGATCCGGCAGCTCCAGATACGCAGTATTTT.

The rearrangement uses TRBV7-2 and TRBJ2-7; perhaps TRBD2 as D (5 bases). Trimming stripped 4 bases from V and 0 bases from J, with 16 bases between. The CDR3 extends over 16 amino acids. CDR1 SGHTA and CDR2 FQGNSA come from the germline V gene. The CDR3 is CASSSESGKSSYEQYF. DNA for the CDR3: TGTGCCAGCAGCTCCGAGAGCGGAAAGAGCTCCTACGAGCAGTACTTC.

The rearrangement joins TRBV30 to TRBJ1-2, with TRBD1 identical over 8 bases. The trim removed 4 bases at V and 5 bases at J, leaving 6 bases unmatched. The CDR3 spans 13 residues. Looked up from germline, CDR1 is GTSNPN and CDR2 is SVGIG (reference sequence). CDR3 sequence reads: CAWNPDRGYGYTF. The CDR3, as DNA: TGTGCCTGGAACCCCGACAGGGGTTATGGCTACACCTTC.

The V and J genes are TRBV18 and TRBJ1-1; D may be TRBD1 (5 bases). V dropped 4 bases and J dropped 2 bases, with 11 bases sitting between them. The CDR3 sequence is 14 residues long. Germline V gene lookup returns CDR1 KGHSH and CDR2 LQKENI. The CDR3 DNA reads TGTGCCAGCTCACGGGACCGGCCAAACACTGAAGCTTTCTTT. Amino acid sequence: CASSRDRPNTEAFF.

The V call is TRBV7-2, the J call TRBJ2-7; TRBD2 matches at 7 bases. This CDR3 contains 13 residues. Germline CDR1 and CDR2: SGHTA and FQGNSA. The junction had 5 bases not matched to a gene; V was cut back by 7 bases and J by 2 bases. The CDR3, as DNA: TGTGCCAGCACCCCGGGGAGGGCCTACGAGCAGTACTTC. Its protein product is CASTPGRAYEQYF.

The rearrangement uses TRBV12-5 and TRBJ1-2; possibly TRBD1 for D (5 bases). This CDR3 is 13 amino acids long. V was shortened by 2 bases and J by 7 bases, with 11 bases between the two germline ends. Germline V gene lookup returns CDR1 LGHNT and CDR2 FRNRAP. CDR3 protein: CASGLTPDSGYTF. Written as DNA, the CDR3 is TGTGCTAGTGGTTTGACCCCCGACAGTGGCTACACCTTC.

The chain couples TRBV7-2 to TRBJ1-2; 9 positions match TRBD1. The trim removed 1 base at V and 6 bases at J, leaving 9 bases unmatched. The length of the CDR3 is 16 residues. CDR1 SGHTA and CDR2 FQGNSA come from the germline V gene. Written as DNA, the CDR3 is TGTGCCAGCAGCTTAGGCGGACAGGGGATCATGAATGGCTACACCTTC. Translated: CASSLGGQGIMNGYTF.

The chain recombines TRBV19 with TRBJ1-5, with unresolved D. Per germline, CDR1 LNHDA and CDR2 SQIVND (reference sequence). With 3 bases removed from V and 9 bases from J, the gap between germline ends came to 12 bases. The CDR3 spans 13 residues. The CDR3, as DNA: TGTGCCAGTAGTATGGTCAGCCCAGGGCCCCAGCATTTT. The encoded protein is CASSMVSPGPQHF.

The gene calls are TRBV7-2 and TRBJ2-2; 12 bases fit TRBD2. From germline, CDR1 is SGHTA and CDR2 FQGNSA. This CDR3 region has 19 residues. V gave up 1 base and J gave up 4 bases; unmatched junction bases: 10. CDR3 in DNA: TGTGCCAGCAGCTTAGTGGGAGCTAGCGGGGGGGCTGGCACCGGGGAGCTGTTTTTT. Translating it yields CASSLVGASGGAGTGELFF.

The chain recombines TRBV19 with TRBJ2-5; 8 nucleotides line up with TRBD1. The CDR3 has 14 amino acids. The ends lost 6 bases at V and 1 base at J; junction bases unmatched: 4. Germline CDR1 LNHDA, CDR2 SQIVND (reference sequence). Written as DNA, the CDR3 is TGTGCCAGTAGGGGGGACAGGTCCCAAGAGACCCAGTACTTC. This gives the protein CASRGDRSQETQYF.